This entry lists 21 T cell receptor beta chains sequenced from one sample in a study. TCRdb passed the RT-PCR reads through MiXCR, listing each CDR3 protein once. The table records about 700,000 distinct CDR3 sequences, 13% to 15% of them present only once. The material sequenced was memory CD4+ T cells from blood. The origin of the receptors is a female donor in good health, serving as a healthy control.

This clonotype has a count of ten or more. This rearrangement joins TRBV29-1 to TRBJ2-2, with a weak D call TRBD1 (5 bases). Germline V CDR1 and CDR2: SQVTM, ANQGSEA. V was cut by 4 bases and J by 5 bases, with 14 bases left in between. The CDR3 contains 14 residues. The CDR3 sequence: CSVGQIHGTGELFF. The CDR3, as DNA: TGCAGCGTTGGACAGATACACGGAACCGGGGAGCTGTTTTTT.

In its sample, this clonotype was seen a few times. The rearrangement joins TRBV9 to TRBJ1-2; perhaps TRBD1 as D (5 bases). CDR1 SGDLS and CDR2 YYNGEE come from the germline V gene. V was trimmed by 0 bases and J by 2 bases, leaving 8 bases between them. The CDR3 is 14 amino acids. The CDR3 DNA reads TGTGCCAGCAGCGTAGAGGCAGGGAACTATGGCTACACCTTC. Amino acid sequence: CASSVEAGNYGYTF.

This clonotype has more than one count but fewer than ten. The rearrangement joins TRBV30 to TRBJ1-2; D possibly corresponds to TRBD1 (6 bases). Per the germline V gene, CDR1 is GTSNPN and CDR2 is SVGIG (reference sequence). The CDR3 consists of 13 residues. Trimming stripped 4 bases from V and 6 bases from J, with 15 bases between. CDR3 region: CAWNPGHLNGYTF. The CDR3 DNA reads as TGTGCCTGGAACCCGGGACATTTGAATGGCTACACCTTC.

This CDR3 is CASSVMSSQETQYF. The CDR3 coding sequence is TGTGCCAGCAGCGTGATGAGCTCCCAAGAGACCCAGTACTTC. The chain recombines TRBV9 with TRBJ2-5; D gene unclear. The CDR3 runs to 14 residues. V was shortened by 2 bases and J by 1 base, with 9 bases between the two germline ends. Germline-derived CDR1 and CDR2 are SGDLS and YYNGEE.

This rearrangement joins TRBV20-1 to TRBJ1-2; D perhaps matches TRBD1 (5 bases). The CDR3 length is 13 residues. Germline-derived CDR1 and CDR2 are DFQATT and SNEGSKA (reference sequence). Trimming stripped 6 bases from V and 7 bases from J, with 18 bases between. The CDR3 DNA reads as TGCAGTGCCGCCAACACAGGATACGGTGGCTACACCTTC. Protein product: CSAANTGYGGYTF.

The chain links TRBV20-1 to TRBJ2-1; maybe TRBD1 (5 bases). Germline V lookup: CDR1 DFQATT, CDR2 SNEGSKA (reference sequence). Trimming took 5 bases from V and 2 from J, leaving 13 bases between them. This CDR3 comprises 14 residues. CDR3 region: CSAQGGRAYNEQFF. The DNA for the CDR3 is TGCAGTGCTCAGGGCGGAAGGGCCTACAATGAGCAGTTCTTC.

The V call is TRBV7-3, the J call TRBJ2-1; tentative D call: TRBD1 (5 bases). The CDR3 is made up of 12 amino acids. The V end lost 4 bases, the J end lost 12 bases, and 13 bases lay between the germline ends. Germline V gene sequence: CDR1 SGHTA, CDR2 FQGTGA. DNA of the CDR3: TGTGCCAGCAGCTCCGCAGGGTCGTTGCAGTTCTTC. The encoded protein is CASSSAGSLQFF.

This clonotype has only a few counts. This sequence joins TRBV5-6 and TRBJ1-2, with TRBD1 as a possible D gene (6 bases). Trimming took off 5 bases at V and 2 bases at J, with 16 bases between the two ends. The germline gives CDR1 SGHDT, CDR2 YYEEEE. The CDR3 runs 15 residues. The CDR3 bases are TGTGCCAGCAGGAGGGGGGCAGGGGCCAACTATGGCTACACCTTC. Its protein is CASRRGAGANYGYTF.

This clonotype showed up just a few times. The chain couples TRBV9 to TRBJ1-3, with D unresolved. V lost 0 bases to trimming and J lost 0 bases, with 10 bases between them. The germline V gene encodes CDR1 SGDLS and CDR2 YYNGEE. The CDR3 sequence is 16 residues long. The chain's CDR3 is CASSVAGSFSGNTIYF. The CDR3, as DNA: TGTGCCAGCAGCGTAGCGGGCAGCTTCTCTGGAAACACCATATATTTT. The entire variable domain, with the rest obtained from reference TRBV9 and TRBJ1-3, is as follows: DSGVTQTPKHLITATGQRVTLRCSPRSGDLSVYWYQQSLDQGLQFLIQYYNGEERAKGNILERFSAQQFPDLHSELNLSSLELGDSALYFCASSVAGSFSGNTIYFGEGSWLTVV.

The count of this clonotype is one. The chain recombines TRBV4-2 with TRBJ2-1; 11 bases are a match to TRBD2. Germline loops: CDR1 LGHNA, CDR2 YNFKEQ. The V gene end was trimmed by 0 bases and the J gene end by 10 bases; junction bases not matched to a gene: 14. This CDR3 is built from 18 residues. CDR3 sequence: CASSQDIETSGVPAEQFF. CDR3 DNA: TGTGCCAGCAGCCAAGATATTGAGACTAGCGGGGTCCCCGCGGAGCAGTTCTTC.

At least ten counts were recorded for this clonotype. The chain has TRBV5-1 and TRBJ1-5; no firm D call. With 0 bases removed from V and 7 bases from J, the gap between germline ends came to 17 bases. In germline, CDR1 is SGHRS, CDR2 YFSETQ. The length of the CDR3 is 16 residues. CDR3 in amino acids: CASSLGTLAGKQPQHF. The CDR3, as DNA: TGCGCCAGCAGCTTGGGGACCTTGGCAGGTAAACAGCCCCAGCATTTT.

The chain carries TRBV20-1 and TRBJ2-7; the match to TRBD2 covers 9 bases. The CDR3 is 15 residues long. Germline V gene lookup returns CDR1 DFQATT and CDR2 SNEGSKA (reference sequence). V shed 4 bases, J shed 3 bases, and the junction held 10 bases outside the gene matches. For the CDR3, the DNA is TGCAGTGCTAAGGGTAGCGGGGGCAACAACTACGAGCAGTACTTC. Its translation: CSAKGSGGNNYEQYF.

J is TRBJ1-4 and V is TRBV27; D might be TRBD1 (5 bases). There are 16 residues in the CDR3. V was shortened by 0 bases and J by 5 bases, with 13 bases between the two germline ends. The V gene's germline CDR1 is MNHEY and CDR2 SMNVEV (reference sequence). CDR3 nucleotides: TGTGCCAGCAGTTTATCGGGGCTACGGGGGAATGAAAAACTGTTTTTT. Residues: CASSLSGLRGNEKLFF.

This clonotype was observed a few times. This chain links TRBV20-1 with TRBJ2-1; 9 nucleotides match TRBD2. V lost 6 bases and J lost 8; bases outside the gene matches: 14. Germline lookup yields CDR1 DFQATT and CDR2 SNEGSKA (reference sequence). This CDR3 is 15 amino acids long. The CDR3 DNA reads TGCAGTGCCGCGACTTTAGCGGGAGCCCTCGATGAGCAGTTCTTC. Amino acid sequence: CSAATLAGALDEQFF.

The table lists this clonotype with many counts. The chain uses TRBV24-1 and TRBJ2-3; 7 bases agree with TRBD1. The V gene end was trimmed by 3 bases and the J gene end by 0 bases; junction bases not matched to a gene: 8. There are 17 residues in the CDR3. The germline CDR1 and CDR2 sequences are KGHDR and SFDVKD. CDR3 sequence: CATSDHLTGLSTDTQYF. Written as DNA, the CDR3 is TGTGCCACCAGTGATCATCTGACAGGGCTTAGCACAGATACGCAGTATTTT.

V is TRBV20-1 and J is TRBJ2-2, with 10 positions matching TRBD2. This CDR3 region has 17 residues. J gave up 6 bases and V 6 bases, and 16 bases lay outside the gene matches. Germline loops: CDR1 DFQATT, CDR2 SNEGSKA (reference sequence). The CDR3 is CSAPLGASGRLSGELFF. CDR3 in DNA: TGCAGTGCCCCCCTCGGGGCTAGCGGGAGACTTTCCGGGGAGCTGTTTTTT.

The chain uses TRBV20-1 and TRBJ1-1; 10 nucleotides agree with TRBD1. CDR3 length: 13 residues. CDR1 is DFQATT and CDR2 is SNEGSKA in the germline V gene (reference sequence). V lost 5 bases to trimming and J lost 5 bases; unmatched junction nucleotides: 5. The CDR3 is CSALDRGRTEAFF. CDR3 nucleotide sequence: TGCAGTGCTCTAGACAGGGGGCGAACTGAAGCTTTCTTT.

This clonotype has a handful of counts. The genes are TRBV29-1 and TRBJ1-2, with 8 nucleotides matching TRBD1. V shed 5 bases, J shed 8 bases, and the junction held 10 bases outside the gene matches. The CDR3 is 13 residues long. Germline lookup yields CDR1 SQVTM and CDR2 ANQGSEA. The CDR3 here is CSVSFDRGGGYTF. CDR3 DNA sequence: TGCAGCGTTTCGTTCGACAGGGGTGGCGGCTACACCTTC.

This clonotype was seen only a few times. The V call is TRBV6-1, the J call TRBJ1-1, with TRBD1 matching over 8 bases. The trim removed 6 bases at V and 0 bases at J, leaving 9 bases unmatched. Germline V CDR1 and CDR2: MNHNS, SASEGT. The CDR3 has 16 amino acids. In nucleotides, the CDR3 is TGTGCCAGCAGCCCCGGACAGGGTTTGGTGAACACTGAAGCTTTCTTT. Translation gives CASSPGQGLVNTEAFF.

V usage is TRBV28 and J usage is TRBJ1-1, with unresolved D. The V and J ends lost 7 bases and 1 base respectively, with 7 bases between them. Germline-derived CDR1 and CDR2 are MDHEN and SYDVKM. The CDR3 consists of 12 residues. The CDR3: CASINENTEAFF. Written as DNA, the CDR3 is TGTGCCAGCATTAACGAGAACACTGAAGCTTTCTTT.

This clonotype was recorded at least ten times. The gene calls are TRBV7-9 and TRBJ2-1; 7 nucleotides match TRBD2. Germline CDR1 reads SEHNR; CDR2 reads FQNEAQ (reference sequence). Trimming took 9 bases from V and 5 from J; bases not matched to a gene: 10. This CDR3 has 14 amino acids. This CDR3 is CARTSASGHNEQFF. The CDR3 nucleotides read TGTGCCAGAACCTCTGCTAGCGGCCACAATGAGCAGTTCTTC.